The clone carrying this T cell receptor (beta chain) was seen a handful of times. What it binds is unknown. The data stem from a study of T cells in Graves' hyperthyroidism and ophthalmopathy. There were TCR beta CDR3 regions amplified from RNA transcripts. Primed by the HTBI set, a first-round RT-PCR was run on the TCR CDR3. From the multiplex PCR reads, TCRdb called clonotypes with MiXCR, one entry per CDR3 protein. The data contain hundreds of thousands of distinct CDR3 sequences, under 15% of them singletons. Enrolled ophthalmopathy patients presented with a Clinical Activity Score of at least 3, a NOSPECS grade of at least 4, and disease duration under 3 months. General study findings and limits: Blood also showed most of the thyroid clonotypes that were expanded above 0.001.

The ends were cut back, 5 bases at V and 3 bases at J, with 23 bases in the middle. This CDR3 spans 17 amino acids. The V gene's germline CDR1 is SGHAT and CDR2 FQNNGV. The gene calls are TRBV11-2 and TRBJ2-7; D possibly corresponds to TRBD2 (5 bases). The clonotype comes from a middle-aged woman with Graves' ophthalmopathy. The sequenced material came from blood. CDR3 region: CASSPFGELTGFYEQYF. The CDR3 nucleotides are TGTGCCAGCAGCCCCTTCGGGGAATTGACTGGATTCTACGAGCAGTACTTC.